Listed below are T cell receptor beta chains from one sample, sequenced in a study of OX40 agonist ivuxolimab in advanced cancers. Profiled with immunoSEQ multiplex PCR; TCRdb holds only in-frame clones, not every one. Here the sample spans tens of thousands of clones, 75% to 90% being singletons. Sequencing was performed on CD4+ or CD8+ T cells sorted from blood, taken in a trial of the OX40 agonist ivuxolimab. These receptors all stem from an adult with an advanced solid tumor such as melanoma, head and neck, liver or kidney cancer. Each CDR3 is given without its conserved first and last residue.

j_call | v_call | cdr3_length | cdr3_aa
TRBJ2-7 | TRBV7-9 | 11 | ASSRGGIYEQY
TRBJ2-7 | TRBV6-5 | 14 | ASRYPPTGSSYEQY
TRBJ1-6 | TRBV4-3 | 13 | ASSQVVTVNSPLH
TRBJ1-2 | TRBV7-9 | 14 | ASSLETQRGRYGYT
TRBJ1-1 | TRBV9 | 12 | ASSVGTVNTEAF
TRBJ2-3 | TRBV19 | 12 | ASSVRRRTNTQY
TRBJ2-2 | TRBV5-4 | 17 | ASSLGYSFGGGPTGELF
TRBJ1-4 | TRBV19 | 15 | ASSRPQGSVTNEKLF
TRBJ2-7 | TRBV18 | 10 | ASSPRSYEQY
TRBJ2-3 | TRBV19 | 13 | ASSVAGGITDTQY
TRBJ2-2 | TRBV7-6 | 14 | ASSRGLAGDGGELF
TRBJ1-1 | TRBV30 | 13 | AWRGTGGGETEAF
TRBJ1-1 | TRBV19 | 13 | ASSIGHRMNTEAF